Listed below are T cell receptor beta chains from one sample, sequenced in a study of blood T cell repertoires in COVID-19. Clones were read by immunoSEQ multiplex PCR, and TCRdb kept only the in-frame ones, dropping some. The sample holds approximately 300,000 clones; approximately 83% are singletons and the top ten take approximately 15%. What was sequenced was peripheral blood. These receptors came from a person aged 65-85 years with COVID-19, enrolled during active disease. The CDR3 runs from the conserved cysteine through the conserved F or W.

cdr3_aa: CASSWTSGSGSGANVLTF
j_call: TRBJ2-6
v_call: TRBV6-2/TRBV6-3

cdr3_aa: CATSRDVGGAGYTF
j_call: TRBJ1-2
v_call: TRBV15

cdr3_aa: CASRGTGQAPLHF
j_call: TRBJ1-6
v_call: TRBV2

cdr3_aa: CASSQGTAIPYGYTF
j_call: TRBJ1-2
v_call: TRBV4-1

cdr3_aa: CASSQDSGTSGRAYGHEQYF
j_call: TRBJ2-7
v_call: TRBV4-1

cdr3_aa: CASSSQGGSSYEQYF
j_call: TRBJ2-7
v_call: TRBV5-1

cdr3_aa: CASNRDRTYNEQFF
j_call: TRBJ2-1
v_call: TRBV10-3

cdr3_aa: CASSSGANYGYTF
j_call: TRBJ1-2
v_call: TRBV5-1

cdr3_aa: CASSSGTSSNTDTQYF
j_call: TRBJ2-3
v_call: TRBV5-1

cdr3_aa: CASSLAAGVRTDTQYF
j_call: TRBJ2-3
v_call: TRBV5-4

cdr3_aa: CASSDRGGEKLFF
j_call: TRBJ1-4
v_call: TRBV19

cdr3_aa: CASSYKDRIDEQFF
j_call: TRBJ2-1
v_call: TRBV6-2/TRBV6-3

cdr3_aa: CASSSTSGGRSFF
j_call: TRBJ2-1
v_call: TRBV11-2

cdr3_aa: CASRTAERPLHF
j_call: TRBJ1-6
v_call: TRBV27

cdr3_aa: CASSLRQGGSSYGYTF
j_call: TRBJ1-2
v_call: TRBV6-2/TRBV6-3

cdr3_aa: CASSSSRVNTEAFF
j_call: TRBJ1-1
v_call: TRBV18

cdr3_aa: CASSLSGTSKYEQYF
j_call: TRBJ2-7
v_call: TRBV7-9

cdr3_aa: CASRDWREVARETQYF
j_call: TRBJ2-5
v_call: TRBV19

cdr3_aa: CASSWDNTDTQYF
j_call: TRBJ2-3
v_call: TRBV3-1/TRBV3-2

cdr3_aa: CASSLEGTGTTGELFF
j_call: TRBJ2-2
v_call: TRBV7-8

cdr3_aa: CASSQTRQRYSNQPQHF
j_call: TRBJ1-5
v_call: TRBV4-1

cdr3_aa: CAWSGGLAADTQYF
j_call: TRBJ2-3
v_call: TRBV30

cdr3_aa: CASSQDRGTISYEQYF
j_call: TRBJ2-7
v_call: TRBV6-6

cdr3_aa: CASSDLGLAVYEQYF
j_call: TRBJ2-7
v_call: TRBV7-9

cdr3_aa: CASSLAGSGTGTYNEQFF
j_call: TRBJ2-1
v_call: TRBV5-1

cdr3_aa: CASSSQGYSEAFF
j_call: TRBJ1-1
v_call: TRBV5-5

cdr3_aa: CASSPEGQGRTEAFF
j_call: TRBJ1-1
v_call: TRBV5-1

cdr3_aa: CASSSAGVLLETQYF
j_call: TRBJ2-5
v_call: TRBV5-1

cdr3_aa: CASSPSVVAGGGSYNEQFF
j_call: TRBJ2-1
v_call: TRBV7-2

cdr3_aa: CAISDRVGSNQPQHF
j_call: TRBJ1-5
v_call: TRBV10-3

cdr3_aa: CARSQGPGANVLTF
j_call: TRBJ2-6
v_call: TRBV2

cdr3_aa: CASSSPGQRPSPLHF
j_call: TRBJ1-6
v_call: TRBV28

cdr3_aa: CASSLMGWNQPQHF
j_call: TRBJ1-5
v_call: TRBV5-6

cdr3_aa: CSGLRQGPGNEQFF
j_call: TRBJ2-1
v_call: TRBV29-1

cdr3_aa: CASSIDGNSPLHF
j_call: TRBJ1-6
v_call: TRBV7-9

cdr3_aa: CASSEGTSGIYNEQFF
j_call: TRBJ2-1
v_call: TRBV11-1

cdr3_aa: CASTAGGRNTEAFF
j_call: TRBJ1-1
v_call: TRBV3-1/TRBV3-2

cdr3_aa: CAISESGEGVGGEQYF
j_call: TRBJ2-7
v_call: TRBV10-3

cdr3_aa: CASSTGNTIYF
j_call: TRBJ1-3
v_call: TRBV5-1

cdr3_aa: CSASVWASHTQYF
j_call: TRBJ2-3
v_call: TRBV20-1

cdr3_aa: CASRNRQETQYF
j_call: TRBJ2-5
v_call: TRBV19

cdr3_aa: CASGSSYNEQFF
j_call: TRBJ2-1
v_call: TRBV18

cdr3_aa: CASSPPAREVEQFF
j_call: TRBJ2-1
v_call: TRBV18

cdr3_aa: CASSVGNNEQFF
j_call: TRBJ2-1
v_call: TRBV9